The T cell receptor beta chain described here comes from a study of blood T cell repertoires in COVID-19. On the study more broadly: Italy, Spain and the United States were the sources of the convalescent and acute COVID-19 samples.

Germline lookup yields CDR1 SGHTS and CDR2 YDEGEE. The CDR3 sequence is 13 residues long. Deletions cut 4 bases from V and 8 bases from J, with 13 bases between. In the authors' workflow: Scientists estimated how many nucleated cells there were by amplifying reference gene primers. Produced via immunoSEQ multiplex PCR; TCRdb's table is partial and in-frame only. That table furnishes V, J and clone size, whereas the DNA furnished D and trimming. The sample holds 200,000 to 250,000 clones; 75% to 85% are singletons and the top ten take around 13%. This TCR derives from a human donor in a cohort sampled during active COVID-19. The chain employs TRBV5-8 and TRBJ2-1; TRBD1 might be the D (6 bases). The sequenced material came from peripheral blood. CDR3 region: CASSVLQGHEQFF. The CDR3 DNA reads TGTGCCAGCAGCGTACTACAGGGCCATGAGCAGTTCTTC.